This T cell receptor beta chain came from a study of blood T cell repertoires in COVID-19. Overall study: Acute and convalescent COVID-19 specimens originated in the United States, Italy and Spain. PBMCs, B-cell-depleted T cells, or T cells provided the cDNA or gDNA that made up the material.

As handled by the study authors: Reference gene primers were amplified, and this amplification served to estimate nucleated cell counts. Sequencing was performed with immunoSEQ multiplex PCR; in TCRdb, only in-frame clones are kept and a portion is missing. That table is the source of V, J and clone size, and D and trimming were worked out from the DNA. The profile covers 40,000 to 55,000 clones, with around 84% appearing a single time and approximately 4.5% taken by the ten largest. Germline assignment: CDR1 MNHEY and CDR2 SVGAGI. The CDR3 extends over 15 amino acids. V gave up 5 bases and J gave up 6 bases, with 18 bases separating them.

This TCR came from a man in his forties or fifties with active COVID-19. The source material was peripheral blood. J is TRBJ2-3 and V is TRBV6-5, with D maybe TRBD2 (6 bases). The CDR3 spells CASSPWRGPLDTQYF. CDR3 sequence (DNA): TGTGCCAGCAGTCCCTGGAGGGGTCCACTTGATACGCAGTATTTT.